Listed here are 13 T cell receptor beta chains from one sample, sequenced in a study of regulatory dendritic cells for organ transplantation. CFSE-labeled sorted T cells met regulatory or mature dendritic cells for 5 days. Profiled with immunoSEQ multiplex PCR; TCRdb holds only in-frame clones, not every one. The sample contains 4,000 to 5,000 clones, about 62% of which appear only once. Their specific antigens are unknown. Sequenced: memory CD8+ T cells from blood cultured with regulatory dendritic cells. Subset denoted: CD45RO+ memory T cells. Receptors originate from a human donor in good health.

This clone was picked up a small number of times. This chain uses TRBV7-9 with TRBJ2-7; D is possibly TRBD2 (6 bases). This CDR3 region has 14 residues. Germline-derived CDR1 and CDR2 are SEHNR and FQNEAQ (reference sequence). Deletions cut 3 bases from V and 0 bases from J, with 9 bases between. The CDR3 region is CASSFGGASYEQYF. The CDR3, as DNA: TGTGCCAGCAGCTTTGGCGGGGCCTCCTACGAGCAGTACTTC.

The V and J genes are TRBV6-5 and TRBJ1-1, with 7 bases matching TRBD1. The CDR3 sequence is 15 residues long. After removal of 0 bases from V and 5 bases from J, the junction contained 6 bases not matched to a gene. The V gene's germline CDR1 is MNHEY and CDR2 SVGAGI. CDR3 residues: CASSYSLGQRTEAFF. The CDR3 nucleotides are TGTGCCAGCAGTTACTCGTTGGGACAGAGGACTGAAGCTTTCTTT.

The rearrangement uses TRBV2 and TRBJ1-1, with D unclear. The CDR3 consists of 12 residues. V was trimmed by 6 bases and J by 0 bases, leaving 5 bases between them. Germline values: CDR1 SNHLY, CDR2 FYNNEI. The CDR3 sequence: CASRLLNTEAFF. CDR3 bases: TGTGCCAGCAGACTCTTGAACACTGAAGCTTTCTTT.

The chain employs TRBV29-1 and TRBJ2-6, with D possibly matching TRBD1 (6 bases). CDR1 and CDR2 (germline): SQVTM, ANQGSEA. The CDR3 is 15 residues long. The germline V and J ends were trimmed by 1 base and 1 base, with 8 bases remaining between them. The CDR3 coding sequence is TGCAGCGTTGAAGCACAGGGTTCTGGGGCCAACGTCCTGACTTTC. Protein product: CSVEAQGSGANVLTF. Full variable domain (outside the CDR3, taken from reference TRBV29-1 and TRBJ2-6): SAVISQKPSRDICQRGTSLTIQCQVDSQVTMMFWYRQQPGQSLTLIATANQGSEATYESGFVIDKFPISRPNLTFSTLTVSNMSPEDSSIYLCSVEAQGSGANVLTFGAGSRLTVL.

This clone was seen only a few times. The chain links TRBV7-2 to TRBJ1-1; no definite D call. The V gene lost 8 bases and the J gene lost 7 bases, with 17 bases spanning the gap. Germline loops: CDR1 SGHTA, CDR2 FQGNSA. CDR3 length: 13 amino acids. The CDR3 loop reads CASLAGVSGEAFF. For the CDR3, the DNA is TGTGCCAGCCTGGCGGGCGTCTCCGGTGAAGCTTTCTTT.

The chain couples TRBV9 to TRBJ1-2; D may be TRBD1 (5 bases). The V and J ends lost 4 bases and 2 bases respectively, with 12 bases between them. The CDR3 is 14 residues long. The germline V gene encodes CDR1 SGDLS and CDR2 YYNGEE. The CDR3 bases are TGTGCCAGCAGCCGCGTCGGGGGGAACTATGGCTACACCTTC. It encodes CASSRVGGNYGYTF.

The CDR3 here is CASSLGIGEQYF. Here the CDR3 DNA reads TGCGCCAGCAGCTTGGGAATCGGGGAGCAGTACTTC. The chain combines TRBV5-1 with TRBJ2-7; D is ambiguous. The CDR3 consists of 12 residues. Trimming removed 0 bases at V and 7 bases at J, with 8 bases between. The germline CDR1 and CDR2 sequences are SGHRS and YFSETQ.

The genes are TRBV4-3 and TRBJ1-2; D is perhaps TRBD1 (5 bases). This CDR3 comprises 15 residues. Trimming cost V 1 base and J 2 bases, with 11 bases left between them. Looked up from germline, CDR1 is LGHNA and CDR2 is YSLEER. The CDR3, as DNA: TGCGCCAGCAGCCAAGGGGGGAGGGCGAACTATGGCTACACCTTC. It encodes CASSQGGRANYGYTF.

As concerns this clone: An end of the junction differs from the germline gene, which may be a read error. V is TRBV2 and J is TRBJ1-1, with 7 nucleotides matching TRBD1. CDR1 and CDR2 from the germline V gene are SNHLY and FYNNEI. The CDR3 consists of 10 residues. CDR3 sequence (DNA): TGTGCCAGCAGTGAACCGGGACAGCTCTTT. It codes for CASSEPGQLF.

The chain has TRBV2 and TRBJ2-7; TRBD1 matches 9 bases. CDR1 and CDR2 from the germline V gene are SNHLY and FYNNEI. Germline trimming cut 8 bases from V and 2 bases from J; bases unmatched to any gene: 4. This CDR3 has 13 amino acids. As DNA, the CDR3 is TGTGCCAGCCGGACAGGGGTCCCCTACGAGCAGTACTTC. This sequence encodes CASRTGVPYEQYF.

The V call is TRBV18, the J call TRBJ1-1; D is possibly TRBD1 (5 bases). V was clipped by 2 bases and J by 3 bases, with 10 bases between them. Germline CDR1 is KGHSH and CDR2 is LQKENI. The CDR3 extends over 14 amino acids. In DNA, the CDR3 is TGTGCCAGCTCACCAGACGACAGATACACTGAAGCTTTCTTT. Translated, it gives CASSPDDRYTEAFF.

This chain links TRBV7-8 with TRBJ2-5, with 10 bases matching TRBD2. The trim removed 4 bases at V and 5 bases at J, leaving 10 bases unmatched. Germline V gene data show CDR1 as SGHVS and CDR2 as FQNEAQ. There are 16 residues in the CDR3. This chain's CDR3 is CASSSGLALRGETQYF. The CDR3 coding sequence is TGTGCCAGCAGCTCGGGACTAGCGCTTCGGGGCGAGACCCAGTACTTC.

The chain recombines TRBV15 with TRBJ2-7; 10 nucleotides match TRBD1. Germline CDR1 and CDR2: LNHNV and YYDKDF (reference sequence). The length of the CDR3 is 16 residues. J lost 2 bases, V lost 5 bases, and 9 bases had no gene match. The CDR3 DNA reads TGTGCCACCAGCGGCTGGGACAGGGGAAGTACCTACGAGCAGTACTTC. Translated, it gives CATSGWDRGSTYEQYF.